This T cell receptor (beta chain) emerged from a study of blood T cell repertoires in COVID-19 (dated by TCRdb to 2019 to 2021). Looking at the study overall: Samples from collaborators originated in the United States, Italy and Spain and spanned both the acute and convalescent phases of COVID-19. Subjects who had been exposed to COVID-19, were actively infected with it, or had recovered from it provided the deeply sampled blood TCRbeta repertoires that made up the dataset. Where available, HLA class I and class II types were taken from metadata supplied by the sample provider and were not determined by assay-based typing. The material from the prospective study consisted of cDNA or gDNA derived from T cells, B-cell-depleted T cells, or PBMCs. The repertoires were made available in a free public database intended to serve as a resource for research on the immune response to SARS-CoV-2. A de-identified subject ID, COVID-19 status, age in years and sex were almost always included in the sample metadata. The samples were drawn from the first 160 participants of the ongoing ImmuneRACE study and from 950 to 1,500 subjects provided by 6 global collaborators. The full study reports these points: The amount of clinical and demographic metadata varied by source and participant and was provided uncurated.

V loses 4 bases of germline sequence and J loses 4 bases, and the interval between the two ends is 14 bases. The CDR3 spans 15 residues, from the cysteine through the phenylalanine. Only CDR3 DNA remains: 45 bases, in frame from the first base. CDR1 and CDR2 are read off the germline V gene as LGHNT and FRNRAP. TCRbeta CDR3 regions were amplified from genomic DNA using the immunoSEQ Assay, a bias-controlled multiplex PCR. The source study handled its data this way. The number of nucleated cells in each sample was estimated from the amplification of reference gene primers within the assay. To quantify the absolute abundance of each unique TCRbeta CDR3 rearrangement, sequence reads were collapsed and filtered. For each sample, productive Simpson clonality was calculated as the square root of Simpson's diversity index across productive rearrangements. TCRdb took this table from immuneACCESS and kept in-frame rearrangements with V and J called. Such tables lack part of the clones; where checked against another copy, unresolved V genes explain under half of the gap, and the rest is unexplained. The DNA gave D and trimming, while V, J and clone size come from that table. Within this sample are 350,000 to 400,000 clones, with 90% to 95% of them counted one time only. 0.8% to 0.9% of the sample is in the top ten clones.

This clone was seen a few times. Its antigen has not been determined. No quality values exist for individual bases; no much larger clone is one base distant. In the prospective study, participants were about 18 to 95 years old, resided in approximately 22 geographic areas of the United States, and were enrolled through a virtual design. Cohort assignment in the prospective study relied on participant-reported clinical history from a screening survey and a study questionnaire. Exposed participants had been in contact, within 2 weeks of entering the study, with a person who had a PCR-confirmed or clinician-diagnosed case of COVID-19. In the prospective study, mobile phlebotomists collected whole blood, serum and a nasopharyngeal or oropharyngeal swab from each participant. Participants in the prospective study had the option to provide additional blood draws and questionnaires over a 2-month period. Before DNA extraction, blood samples from the prospective study were shipped at room temperature or frozen.

This chain joins TRBV12-5 to TRBJ2-1; no D gene can be assigned with confidence. This receptor was identified in a woman in her thirties or forties who had been exposed to COVID-19. The sequencing sample was made of PBMCs or T cells enriched from blood (not recorded which). The DNA sequence follows: TGTGCTAGTGGTTCAGGCCCACCTCCATACAATGAGCAGTTCTTC. Its protein reads: CASGSGPPPYNEQFF.